A single sample is the source of the 30 T cell receptor beta chains below, sequenced in a study of T cells after yellow fever vaccination. MiXCR, run by TCRdb on the 5' RACE reads, gives a single entry per CDR3 protein. The sample lists about 320,000 distinct CDR3 sequences, approximately 7% occurring once. This specimen consisted of PBMCs, obtained roughly 47 days after the first yellow fever vaccination. The receptors come from a man aged 18-30 years who received the YFV17D yellow fever vaccine.

With regard to this clonotype: Germline is not matched at one junction end, which may reflect a read error. The V call is TRBV10-1, the J call TRBJ2-1; 12 positions agree with TRBD2. The CDR3 consists of 15 residues. Per the germline V gene, CDR1 is WNHNN and CDR2 is SYGVQD (reference sequence). The CDR3 nucleotides read TGCGCCAGCCCCATCACTAGCGGGGGGAACAATGATCAGTTCTTC. Protein sequence: CASPITSGGNNDQFF.

The rearrangement uses TRBV29-1 and TRBJ1-4; D not resolved. V was trimmed by 5 bases and J by 0 bases, leaving 10 bases between them. The CDR3 loop spans 14 amino acids. Germline V gives CDR1 SQVTM, CDR2 ANQGSEA. The CDR3: CSVSVSATNEKLFF. In DNA, the CDR3 is TGCAGCGTTTCGGTCAGTGCAACTAATGAAAAACTGTTTTTT.

This clonotype has a handful of counts. The chain has TRBV7-9 and TRBJ1-5; no reliable D call. Germline V gene lookup returns CDR1 SEHNR and CDR2 FQNEAQ (reference sequence). V lost 4 bases and J lost 10, with 11 bases in between. The CDR3 is 12 residues long. CDR3: CASSSNYFPQHF. The CDR3 region has the DNA TGTGCCAGCAGCTCGAATTATTTTCCCCAGCATTTT.

The chain uses TRBV6-1 and TRBJ2-1, with a weak D call TRBD1 (5 bases). The CDR3 contains 14 residues. Trimming stripped 7 bases from V and 7 bases from J, with 17 bases between. Germline lookup yields CDR1 MNHNS and CDR2 SASEGT. The CDR3 region is CASTWMEGDNEQFF. The CDR3 nucleotides read TGTGCCAGCACGTGGATGGAAGGGGATAATGAGCAGTTCTTC.

This clonotype was counted a few times. V and J are TRBV7-2 and TRBJ1-3; no clear D gene. With 5 bases removed from V and 0 bases from J, the gap between germline ends came to 11 bases. Germline V lookup: CDR1 SGHTA, CDR2 FQGNSA. The CDR3 covers 15 residues. The chain's CDR3 is CASSPPGLSGNTIYF. CDR3 nucleotides: TGTGCCAGCAGCCCCCCGGGCCTCTCTGGAAACACCATATATTTT.

This clonotype turned up a few times. The rearrangement uses TRBV7-3 and TRBJ2-2; D possibly corresponds to TRBD1 (7 bases). V dropped 6 bases and J dropped 8 bases, with 19 bases sitting between them. Germline V gene lookup returns CDR1 SGHTA and CDR2 FQGTGA. This CDR3 spans 15 amino acids. The CDR3 DNA reads as TGTGCCAGCAGTCCACGAGGAGGGGGCATAGGGGAGCTGTTTTTT. This gives the protein CASSPRGGGIGELFF.

This rearrangement joins TRBV5-1 to TRBJ2-7; D might be TRBD1 (5 bases). This CDR3 comprises 14 residues. Trimming stripped 0 bases from V and 5 bases from J, with 12 bases between. Germline V gene data show CDR1 as SGHRS and CDR2 as YFSETQ. CDR3 sequence reads: CASSLANRKNEQYF. CDR3 sequence (DNA): TGCGCCAGCAGCTTGGCCAACAGGAAGAACGAGCAGTACTTC. Using reference TRBV5-1 and TRBJ2-7 for the parts outside the CDR3, the full variable domain is KAGVTQTPRYLIKTRGQQVTLSCSPISGHRSVSWYQQTPGQGLQFLFEYFSETQRNKGNFPGRFSGRQFSNSRSEMNVSTLELGDSALYLCASSLANRKNEQYFGPGTRLTVT.

This clonotype appeared a few times. CDR3 sequence (DNA): TGCAGTGCTAACTCAAGGGGGCGCGCAGACCACCCCTACGAGCAGTACTTC. Translating it yields CSANSRGRADHPYEQYF. The genes are TRBV20-1 and TRBJ2-7; 7 bases map to TRBD1. Germline lookup yields CDR1 DFQATT and CDR2 SNEGSKA (reference sequence). V was pared by 4 bases and J by 2 bases, with 17 bases of the junction left unmatched. This CDR3 spans 17 amino acids.

In this sample, this clonotype turned up a few times. The chain joins TRBV7-2 to TRBJ1-2, with 12 bases lining up with TRBD1. CDR1 is SGHTA and CDR2 is FQGNSA in the germline V gene. The CDR3 is 15 amino acids. V was pared by 11 bases and J by 4 bases, with 11 bases of the junction left unmatched. Written as DNA, the CDR3 is TGTGCCTCTTCACCGGGGACAGGGGGCGGCTATGGCTACACCTTC. The encoded protein is CASSPGTGGGYGYTF. Full variable domain (outside the CDR3, taken from reference TRBV7-2 and TRBJ1-2): GAGVSQSPSNKVTEKGKDVELRCDPISGHTALYWYRQSLGQGLEFLIYFQGNSAPDKSGLPSDRFSAERTGGSVSTLTIQRTQQEDSAVYLCASSPGTGGGYGYTFGSGTRLTVV.

At least ten counts were recorded for this clonotype. The chain uses TRBV29-1 and TRBJ1-1, with no clear D. Germline V gives CDR1 SQVTM, CDR2 ANQGSEA. V gave up 3 bases and J gave up 12 bases, with 8 bases separating them. This CDR3 is 9 amino acids long. This chain's CDR3 is CSVELNPFF. The CDR3 DNA sequence: TGCAGCGTTGAGCTAAACCCTTTCTTT.

Regarding this clonotype: This may stem from a read error, because a much larger clone lies one nucleotide away. The V call is TRBV20-1, the J call TRBJ2-3; perhaps TRBD2 as D (5 bases). The CDR3 spans 17 residues. The V gene's germline CDR1 is DFQATT and CDR2 SNEGSKA (reference sequence). The CDR3 bases are TGCAGTGCTACTATTAGCTGGGTGGGCGCTAGCACAGATACGCCGTATTTT. As protein: CSATISWVGASTDTPYF.

The table lists this clonotype with a few counts. The rearrangement uses TRBV7-6 and TRBJ2-3; no firm D call. The V end lost 8 bases, the J end lost 0 bases, and 15 bases lay between the germline ends. The CDR3 is 15 residues long. The V gene's germline CDR1 is SGHVS and CDR2 FNYEAQ. In DNA, the CDR3 is TGTGCCAGCGGATCGGTTGGGTCCAGCACAGATACGCAGTATTTT. Translating gives CASGSVGSSTDTQYF. Full variable domain (rest looked up from reference TRBV7-6 and TRBJ2-3): GAGVSQSPRYKVTKRGQDVALRCDPISGHVSLYWYRQALGQGPEFLTYFNYEAQQDKSGLPNDRFSAERPEGSISTLTIQRTEQRDSAMYRCASGSVGSSTDTQYFGPGTRLTVL.

This CDR3 is CASSTAAGAISYNEQFF. CDR3 nucleotide sequence: TGTGCCAGTAGTACGGCAGCGGGGGCCATCTCCTACAATGAGCAGTTCTTC. V is TRBV19 and J is TRBJ2-1; 8 nucleotides align to TRBD2. Germline V gene lookup returns CDR1 LNHDA and CDR2 SQIVND (reference sequence). The CDR3 totals 17 residues. The J segment lost 0 bases and the V segment lost 4 bases, leaving 8 bases of the junction unmatched. Complete variable domain (other parts from reference TRBV19 and TRBJ2-1): DGGITQSPKYLFRKEGQNVTLSCEQNLNHDAMYWYRQDPGQGLRLIYYSQIVNDFQKGDIAEGYSVSREKKESFPLTVTSAQKNPTAFYLCASSTAAGAISYNEQFFGPGTRLTVL.

J is TRBJ1-1 and V is TRBV7-2; unclear D gene. V lost 3 bases to trimming and J lost 5 bases, with 10 bases between them. Per germline, CDR1 SGHTA and CDR2 FQGNSA. This CDR3 is built from 13 residues. DNA for the CDR3: TGTGCCAGCAGCTTCCAGGCACAGACTGAAGCTTTCTTT. Its translation is CASSFQAQTEAFF.

This clonotype was detected ten times or more. The chain employs TRBV30 and TRBJ1-1; D uncertain. Trimming stripped 5 bases from V and 1 base from J, with 8 bases between. CDR1 is GTSNPN and CDR2 is SVGIG in the germline V gene (reference sequence). The CDR3 loop spans 12 amino acids. The CDR3 here is CAWETGNTEAFF. In DNA, the CDR3 is TGTGCCTGGGAGACGGGGAACACTGAAGCTTTCTTT.

This clonotype appeared many times. As DNA, the CDR3 is TGTGCCAGCAGTGAGGTTGGGGAGACCCAGTACTTC. This codes for CASSEVGETQYF. The V call is TRBV6-1, the J call TRBJ2-5; D remains ambiguous. The CDR3 contains 12 residues. The V end was cut by 3 bases, the J end by 5 bases, with 7 bases between. Germline CDR1 and CDR2: MNHNS and SASEGT.

This clonotype was seen a handful of times. The genes are TRBV6-5 and TRBJ1-4; 8 nucleotides agree with TRBD1. Germline lookup yields CDR1 MNHEY and CDR2 SVGAGI. This CDR3 is built from 14 residues. The ends lost 4 bases at V and 8 bases at J; junction bases unmatched: 6. The CDR3 coding sequence is TGTGCCAGCAGTTCCGGACAGGGCGCAGAAAAACTGTTTTTT. Translated, it gives CASSSGQGAEKLFF.

A few counts support this clonotype. This chain links TRBV5-4 with TRBJ2-1, with D tentatively TRBD2 (5 bases). Trimming removed 9 bases from V and 2 bases from J, with 15 bases in between. The CDR3 consists of 14 residues. Germline lookup yields CDR1 SGHNT and CDR2 YYREEE (reference sequence). The CDR3 nucleotides read TGTGCCACCGGGAACGGCCCTGCCTACAATGAGCAGTTCTTC. This sequence encodes CATGNGPAYNEQFF.

This clonotype was observed a handful of times. This rearrangement joins TRBV7-6 to TRBJ1-1, with D unclear. Germline lookup yields CDR1 SGHVS and CDR2 FNYEAQ. This CDR3 contains 17 residues. Trimming removed 3 bases from V and 0 bases from J, with 17 bases in between. Here the CDR3 DNA reads TGTGCCAGCAGCTTCGCTGGAGGCGGGTACGTGAACACTGAAGCTTTCTTT. Protein product: CASSFAGGGYVNTEAFF.

This clonotype came up a few times. V gene TRBV10-3 combines with J gene TRBJ1-5; D call uncertain. V was cut by 2 bases and J by 5 bases, with 10 bases left in between. CDR3 length equals 14 residues. Germline V gene lookup returns CDR1 ENHRY and CDR2 SYGVKD. The CDR3 DNA reads TGTGCCATCAGTGAGGGATCACTTTATCAGCCCCAGCATTTT. It yields the protein CAISEGSLYQPQHF.

This clonotype was seen ten or more times. The V gene is TRBV28, the J gene TRBJ1-5; unclear D gene. CDR3 length: 13 residues. V lost 7 bases, J lost 8 bases, and 15 bases lay in between. CDR1 and CDR2 (germline): MDHEN, SYDVKM. DNA of the CDR3: TGTGCCAGCACCCGACAAATTCAGGAGCCCCAGCATTTT. Residues: CASTRQIQEPQHF.

In this sample, this clonotype turned up many times. The rearrangement links TRBV5-1 to TRBJ2-2, with 7 bases fitting TRBD2. The CDR3 is made up of 15 amino acids. Per germline, CDR1 SGHRS and CDR2 YFSETQ. J lost 1 base, V lost 0 bases, and 0 bases had no gene match. For the CDR3, the DNA is TGCGCCAGCAGCTTGGTAGCGGGGAACACCGGGGAGCTGTTTTTT. Its translation is CASSLVAGNTGELFF.

This clonotype was detected a few times. V gene TRBV6-5 combines with J gene TRBJ2-5; D unclear. Germline lookup yields CDR1 MNHEY and CDR2 SVGAGI. With 1 base removed from V and 7 bases from J, the gap between germline ends came to 7 bases. The CDR3 covers 12 residues. The CDR3 nucleotides read TGTGCCAGCAGTTACTTACACGGGACCCAGTACTTC. Translated, it gives CASSYLHGTQYF.

This clonotype was observed at least ten times. The J gene is TRBJ2-7, the V gene TRBV5-1; 7 bases line up with TRBD1. CDR3 length: 13 residues. Germline assignment: CDR1 SGHRS and CDR2 YFSETQ. The V segment lost 0 bases and the J segment 6 bases; nucleotides outside the gene matches: 3. Here the CDR3 DNA reads TGCGCCAGCAGCTTGGCGACAGGGATCGAGCAGTACTTC. Translating it yields CASSLATGIEQYF.

This chain connects TRBV12-3 or TRBV12-4 to TRBJ2-1, with D perhaps TRBD2 (5 bases). V shed 5 bases and J shed 2 bases, with 13 bases lying between them. The CDR3 spans 15 residues. The CDR3, as DNA: TGTGCCAGCAGTGCCCGGACTGCTACCTACAATGAGCAGTTCTTC. It codes for CASSARTATYNEQFF.

The sample holds a few counts of this clonotype. This chain joins TRBV7-9 and TRBJ2-7; D perhaps matches TRBD2 (5 bases). CDR1 SEHNR and CDR2 FQNEAQ come from the germline V gene (reference sequence). The length of the CDR3 is 13 residues. Trimming stripped 5 bases from V and 4 bases from J, with 12 bases between. Here the CDR3 reads CASSPDRLYEQYF. The CDR3 nucleotides are TGTGCCAGCAGCCCCGACCGACTATACGAGCAGTACTTC.

The chain is built from TRBV20-1 and TRBJ1-1, with 8 bases aligning to TRBD1. This CDR3 region has 13 residues. The V gene's germline CDR1 is DFQATT and CDR2 SNEGSKA (reference sequence). Trimming at V came to 1 base and at J to 7 bases, leaving 5 bases not matched to a gene. The DNA for the CDR3 is TGCAGTGCTAGAGGACAGGGGCCTTATGAAGCTTTCTTT. Encoded protein: CSARGQGPYEAFF.

V usage is TRBV4-3 and J usage is TRBJ2-1, with TRBD2 matching 10 bases. Germline V gene lookup returns CDR1 LGHNA and CDR2 YSLEER. V was pared by 1 base and J by 5 bases, with 5 bases of the junction left unmatched. CDR3 length: 16 residues. The CDR3 loop is CASSQGAGGPNNEQFF. The CDR3 coding sequence is TGCGCCAGCAGCCAAGGAGCGGGGGGGCCGAACAATGAGCAGTTCTTC.

Many counts were recorded for this clonotype. CDR3 sequence (DNA): TGTGCCAGCAGCCCGACAGGGGACGGAAACACCATATATTTT. Its translation: CASSPTGDGNTIYF. The rearrangement links TRBV6-1 to TRBJ1-3; 8 bases map to TRBD1. Trimming cost V 6 bases and J 4 bases; bases outside gene matches: 5. The CDR3 is 14 amino acids. CDR1 and CDR2 from the germline V gene are MNHNS and SASEGT.

V gene TRBV29-1 combines with J gene TRBJ1-4, with 7 bases matching TRBD1. From germline, CDR1 is SQVTM and CDR2 ANQGSEA. Trimming removed 4 bases from V and 5 bases from J; junction bases left unmatched: 16. This CDR3 has 17 amino acids. The CDR3 region has the DNA TGCAGCGTTGGATCTGGGTCAGGGGGAAGAGGAAATGAAAAACTGTTTTTT. As protein: CSVGSGSGGRGNEKLFF.